The 28 T cell receptor beta chains below come from one sample, sequenced in a study of T-cell reconstitution after alpha-beta-depleted transplantation in children. For TCRbeta, the library was prepared with unique molecular identifiers. Via MiXCR, TCRdb re-called the PCR reads, giving one row per CDR3 protein. The profile covers about 500,000 distinct CDR3 sequences, with roughly 33% appearing a single time and approximately 2.3% taken by the ten largest. The input for sequencing was PBMCs from the stem cell graft donor, taken from the stem cell graft. Receptors originate from a human donor who donated a stem cell graft to a child with aplastic anemia.

The chain recombines TRBV29-1 with TRBJ2-2; no definite D call. The germline V gene encodes CDR1 SQVTM and CDR2 ANQGSEA. The CDR3 runs to 13 residues. The ends were cut back, 2 bases at V and 8 bases at J, with 12 bases in the middle. The CDR3 DNA reads as TGCAGCGTTGAACTCAAGGTGGGGGGGGAGCTGTTTTTT. It is translated as CSVELKVGGELFF.

The chain carries TRBV20-1 and TRBJ2-1; no firm D call. With 3 bases removed from V and 0 bases from J, the gap between germline ends came to 9 bases. This CDR3 contains 14 residues. Germline CDR1 reads DFQATT; CDR2 reads SNEGSKA (reference sequence). CDR3 amino acids: CSASLGPSYNEQFF. The CDR3 DNA is TGCAGTGCTAGTCTGGGCCCCTCCTACAATGAGCAGTTCTTC.

This clonotype was counted between two and nine times. The rearrangement links TRBV7-8 to TRBJ1-5; tentative D call: TRBD1 (6 bases). CDR1 SGHVS and CDR2 FQNEAQ come from the germline V gene. V shed 4 bases and J shed 3 bases, with 19 bases lying between them. This CDR3 has 17 amino acids. In DNA form, the CDR3 reads TGTGCCAGCAGCTGGGGGGGGGCGGCAAACTCCAATCAGCCCCAGCATTTT. This translates into CASSWGGAANSNQPQHF. Looking up the rest from reference TRBV7-8 and TRBJ1-5 gives the full variable domain: GAGVSQSPRYKVAKRGQDVALRCDPISGHVSLFWYQQALGQGPEFLTYFQNEAQLDKSGLPSDRFFAERPEGSVSTLKIQRTQQEDSAVYLCASSWGGAANSNQPQHFGDGTRLSIL.

CDR3 loop: CASSLDRGRYQETQYF. The DNA for the CDR3 is TGTGCCAGCAGCTTAGACAGGGGCCGGTACCAAGAGACCCAGTACTTC. The gene calls are TRBV7-2 and TRBJ2-5, with 7 bases fitting TRBD1. Looked up from germline, CDR1 is SGHTA and CDR2 is FQGNSA. Germline trimming cut 1 base from V and 0 bases from J; bases unmatched to any gene: 5. The CDR3 consists of 16 residues. The variable domain in full, with the rest retrieved from reference TRBV7-2 and TRBJ2-5, is GAGVSQSPSNKVTEKGKDVELRCDPISGHTALYWYRQSLGQGLEFLIYFQGNSAPDKSGLPSDRFSAERTGGSVSTLTIQRTQQEDSAVYLCASSLDRGRYQETQYFGPGTRLLVL.

V gene TRBV12-3 or TRBV12-4 combines with J gene TRBJ1-1; 11 nucleotides align to TRBD1. With V trimmed by 6 bases and J by 11 bases, 5 bases remained unmatched. The CDR3 runs 12 residues. CDR3 protein: CASSRTGGRAFF. CDR3 DNA: TGTGCCAGCAGCCGGACAGGGGGCAGGGCTTTCTTT.

The chain employs TRBV20-1 and TRBJ2-7, with D possibly TRBD2 on 6 matching bases. There are 15 residues in the CDR3. V shed 3 bases and J shed 0 bases, with 15 bases lying between them. The germline V gene encodes CDR1 DFQATT and CDR2 SNEGSKA (reference sequence). The DNA of the CDR3 is TGCAGTGCTAGCCGGGTGACTAGTTTCTCCTACGAGCAGTACTTC. It specifies CSASRVTSFSYEQYF.

This clonotype was seen only a few times. This chain links TRBV20-1 with TRBJ1-1; TRBD1 matches at 9 bases. Germline-derived CDR1 and CDR2 are DFQATT and SNEGSKA (reference sequence). This CDR3 spans 15 amino acids. Germline trimming cut 6 bases from V and 5 bases from J; bases unmatched to any gene: 13. CDR3 protein: CSARDPRTGETEAFF. The CDR3 coding sequence is TGCAGTGCCCGAGACCCCCGGACAGGGGAAACTGAAGCTTTCTTT.

This clonotype was picked up many times. The chain links TRBV7-2 to TRBJ2-4; D is unresolved. Looked up from germline, CDR1 is SGHTA and CDR2 is FQGNSA. V was cut by 2 bases and J by 0 bases, with 5 bases left in between. The CDR3 spans 14 residues. The CDR3 DNA reads as TGTGCCAGCAGCTTACGACTAGCCAAAAACATTCAGTACTTC. Translating it yields CASSLRLAKNIQYF.

The V gene is TRBV7-2, the J gene TRBJ2-7; TRBD2 might be the D (5 bases). V gave up 1 base and J gave up 3 bases, with 13 bases separating them. Germline lookup yields CDR1 SGHTA and CDR2 FQGNSA. The CDR3 has 15 amino acids. The CDR3 protein is CASSLDRDWGYEQYF. In DNA, the CDR3 is TGTGCCAGCAGCTTAGACCGGGATTGGGGCTACGAGCAGTACTTC. Looking up the rest from reference TRBV7-2 and TRBJ2-7 gives the full variable domain: GAGVSQSPSNKVTEKGKDVELRCDPISGHTALYWYRQSLGQGLEFLIYFQGNSAPDKSGLPSDRFSAERTGGSVSTLTIQRTQQEDSAVYLCASSLDRDWGYEQYFGPGTRLTVT.

This chain joins TRBV7-9 and TRBJ1-1; D is perhaps TRBD1 (6 bases). The V end was cut by 1 base, the J end by 4 bases, with 13 bases between. The CDR3 extends over 15 amino acids. Germline loops: CDR1 SEHNR, CDR2 FQNEAQ (reference sequence). The CDR3 sequence: CASSLEGGGGTEAFF. CDR3 nucleotides: TGTGCCAGCAGCTTAGAGGGGGGCGGGGGCACTGAAGCTTTCTTT.

The V and J genes are TRBV7-2 and TRBJ1-5, with D perhaps TRBD1 (5 bases). Between the trimmed V and J ends, which lost 5 bases and 4 bases, there was a span of 15 bases. The CDR3 sequence is 15 residues long. CDR1 and CDR2 (germline): SGHTA, FQGNSA. CDR3 residues: CASSGGRGINQPQHF. The CDR3 region has the DNA TGTGCCAGCAGCGGAGGGCGGGGGATAAATCAGCCCCAGCATTTT. The whole variable domain, filled in from reference TRBV7-2 and TRBJ1-5, reads GAGVSQSPSNKVTEKGKDVELRCDPISGHTALYWYRQSLGQGLEFLIYFQGNSAPDKSGLPSDRFSAERTGGSVSTLTIQRTQQEDSAVYLCASSGGRGINQPQHFGDGTRLSIL.

This clonotype was seen only a few times. The genes are TRBV5-5 and TRBJ1-1; D may be TRBD1 (5 bases). The V gene's germline CDR1 is SGHKS and CDR2 YYEKEE (reference sequence). Trimming took off 3 bases at V and 1 base at J, with 10 bases between the two ends. The CDR3 is 14 amino acids. The DNA for the CDR3 is TGTGCCAGCAGCTACCATACAGGGAACACTGAAGCTTTCTTT. This translates into CASSYHTGNTEAFF.

The gene calls are TRBV12-3 or TRBV12-4 and TRBJ2-5; D not certain. The CDR3 length is 16 residues. With 4 bases removed from V and 0 bases from J, the gap between germline ends came to 15 bases. The CDR3 DNA is TGTGCCAGCAGTTCCACCAGAGCTTGGTACCAAGAGACCCAGTACTTC. It translates to CASSSTRAWYQETQYF.

This chain uses TRBV12-3 or TRBV12-4 with TRBJ2-7; TRBD1 matches 9 bases. With 5 bases clipped from V and 7 bases from J, the junction kept 6 bases outside the gene matches. The CDR3 totals 13 residues. CDR3: CASSPYRGREQYF. Written as DNA, the CDR3 is TGTGCCAGCAGTCCATACAGGGGGCGGGAGCAGTACTTC.

This chain uses TRBV20-1 with TRBJ2-7, with 12 nucleotides matching TRBD2. This CDR3 has 15 residues. CDR1 is DFQATT, CDR2 SNEGSKA, per germline (reference sequence). The junction had 7 bases not matched to a gene; V was cut back by 6 bases and J by 1 base. CDR3 in amino acids: CSAPQLAGGSYEQYF. Written as DNA, the CDR3 is TGCAGTGCGCCGCAGCTAGCGGGAGGGTCCTACGAGCAGTACTTC.

This chain joins TRBV7-2 and TRBJ2-6; 7 bases map to TRBD1. Trimming cost V 4 bases and J 2 bases; bases outside gene matches: 2. Germline CDR1 reads SGHTA; CDR2 reads FQGNSA. This CDR3 comprises 15 residues. The CDR3 protein is CASSYRGTGANVLTF. The CDR3 nucleotides read TGTGCCAGCAGCTACAGGGGAACTGGGGCCAACGTCCTGACTTTC.

In this sample, this clonotype turned up a few times. J is TRBJ1-2 and V is TRBV27; 7 bases line up with TRBD1. CDR1 is MNHEY, CDR2 SMNVEV, per germline (reference sequence). V shed 4 bases, J shed 4 bases, and the junction held 9 bases outside the gene matches. The CDR3 totals 15 residues. DNA for the CDR3: TGTGCCAGCAGTTCACCGGGACAGATGATCTATGGCTACACCTTC. Its translation: CASSSPGQMIYGYTF.

The V and J genes are TRBV12-3 or TRBV12-4 and TRBJ2-3; 12 nucleotides agree with TRBD2. The V segment lost 3 bases and the J segment 4 bases; nucleotides outside the gene matches: 2. The CDR3 has 15 amino acids. The CDR3 sequence: CASSLTSGRPDTQYF. DNA of the CDR3: TGTGCCAGCAGTTTGACTAGCGGGAGACCAGATACGCAGTATTTT.

V and J are TRBV9 and TRBJ2-1, with no clear D. Germline V gives CDR1 SGDLS, CDR2 YYNGEE. This CDR3 has 16 residues. Trimming stripped 0 bases from V and 0 bases from J, with 10 bases between. This CDR3 reads CASSVEGPSSYNEQFF. CDR3 DNA sequence: TGTGCCAGCAGCGTAGAAGGGCCGAGCTCCTACAATGAGCAGTTCTTC.

The chain has TRBV5-1 and TRBJ2-4, with 11 bases lining up with TRBD2. This CDR3 has 17 amino acids. Looked up from germline, CDR1 is SGHRS and CDR2 is YFSETQ. Trimming removed 4 bases from V and 5 bases from J; junction bases left unmatched: 11. The CDR3 spells CASSGWLAGGYENIQYF. The CDR3 region has the DNA TGCGCCAGCAGCGGGTGGCTAGCGGGAGGATATGAAAACATTCAGTACTTC.

V gene TRBV10-2 combines with J gene TRBJ2-2; no clear D gene. V was clipped by 7 bases and J by 5 bases, with 8 bases between them. This CDR3 is 12 amino acids long. The germline CDR1 and CDR2 sequences are WSHSY and SAAADI. CDR3 sequence (DNA): TGCGCCAGCATCGGCCCGACCGGGGAGCTGTTTTTT. Translation gives CASIGPTGELFF.

The V gene is TRBV7-9, the J gene TRBJ2-7, with no clear D. CDR1 and CDR2 from the germline V gene are SEHNR and FQNEAQ (reference sequence). Between the trimmed V and J ends, which lost 3 bases and 3 bases, there was a span of 12 bases. This CDR3 is 14 amino acids long. CDR3 DNA: TGTGCCAGCAGCTTGGCGTTCAGTCTCTACGAGCAGTACTTC. Translated: CASSLAFSLYEQYF. The entire variable domain, with the rest obtained from reference TRBV7-9 and TRBJ2-7, is as follows: DTGVSQNPRHKITKRGQNVTFRCDPISEHNRLYWYRQTLGQGPEFLTYFQNEAQLEKSRLLSDRFSAERPKGSFSTLEIQRTEQGDSAMYLCASSLAFSLYEQYFGPGTRLTVT.

This clonotype was seen more than once but under ten times. The chain joins TRBV5-4 to TRBJ1-1; perhaps TRBD1 as D (6 bases). Germline lookup yields CDR1 SGHNT and CDR2 YYREEE (reference sequence). The CDR3 runs to 14 residues. The V gene lost 3 bases and the J gene lost 4 bases, with 13 bases spanning the gap. The CDR3 DNA is TGTGCCAGCAGCTCGGGTGGGGGGCCCACTGAAGCTTTCTTT. Translating it yields CASSSGGGPTEAFF. Supplemented by reference TRBV5-4 and TRBJ1-1, the full variable domain reads ETGVTQSPTHLIKTRGQQVTLRCSSQSGHNTVSWYQQALGQGPQFIFQYYREEENGRGNFPPRFSGLQFPNYSSELNVNALELDDSALYLCASSSGGGPTEAFFGQGTRLTVV.

This clonotype was detected ten times or more. This chain joins TRBV7-9 and TRBJ2-1, with 7 positions matching TRBD1. Germline values: CDR1 SEHNR, CDR2 FQNEAQ (reference sequence). J lost 2 bases, V lost 5 bases, and 12 bases had no gene match. The CDR3 is 17 amino acids. The CDR3 coding sequence is TGTGCCAGCAGCCAATCTAACAGGGGAAGCCCCTACAATGAGCAGTTCTTC. This translates into CASSQSNRGSPYNEQFF.

The rearrangement joins TRBV5-1 to TRBJ2-7, with a weak D call TRBD1 (6 bases). Germline V gives CDR1 SGHRS, CDR2 YFSETQ. V lost 1 base, J lost 3 bases, and 11 bases lay in between. The CDR3 covers 14 residues. The CDR3 reads CASSLTGRDYEQYF. The CDR3 region has the DNA TGCGCCAGCAGCTTGACAGGGAGAGACTACGAGCAGTACTTC.

This clonotype has just a few counts. The genes are TRBV9 and TRBJ1-5, with D uncertain. CDR3 size: 15 residues. Germline CDR1 is SGDLS and CDR2 is YYNGEE. Trimming removed 4 bases from V and 0 bases from J, with 11 bases in between. The CDR3 nucleotides are TGTGCCAGCAGCTTAGGGCCTTATAGCAATCAGCCCCAGCATTTT. This codes for CASSLGPYSNQPQHF.

In its sample, this clonotype was seen a few times. This chain links TRBV28 with TRBJ2-5, with 7 positions matching TRBD2. J was trimmed by 1 base and V by 6 bases; bases with no gene match: 5. CDR3 size: 14 residues. Germline V gene lookup returns CDR1 MDHEN and CDR2 SYDVKM. CDR3: CASRHLAAQETQYF. The DNA for the CDR3 is TGTGCCAGCAGACATCTAGCGGCCCAAGAGACCCAGTACTTC.

The V gene is TRBV28, the J gene TRBJ2-7; D might be TRBD1 (6 bases). V gave up 5 bases and J gave up 2 bases, with 13 bases separating them. Germline V lookup: CDR1 MDHEN, CDR2 SYDVKM. This CDR3 comprises 14 residues. The CDR3 DNA follows: TGTGCCAGCAGTGAACAAAGGGACACCTACGAGCAGTACGTC. It yields the protein CASSEQRDTYEQYV.